This T cell receptor beta chain was found in a study of blood T cell repertoires in COVID-19. Overall study context: Spain, Italy and the United States supplied samples that represented acute and convalescent COVID-19. T cells, B-cell-depleted T cells, or PBMCs provided the cDNA or gDNA that served as material.

Original processing notes: Estimation of nucleated cell counts relied on the amplification of reference gene primers. Sequencing used immunoSEQ multiplex PCR; TCRdb keeps in-frame clones, though not all of them. That table is the source of V, J and clone size, and D and trimming were worked out from the DNA. The table has fewer than 250,000 clones, approximately 89% seen once. Germline V gene data show CDR1 as SGHTA and CDR2 as FQGTGA. There are 14 residues in the CDR3. Trimming took off 1 base at V and 3 bases at J, with 9 bases between the two ends. The chain has TRBV7-3 and TRBJ1-2, with unresolved D. The specimen was peripheral blood. The clonotype was recovered from an older woman who had recovered from COVID-19. CDR3 DNA sequence: TGTGCCAGCAGCTTAATGAGTACTGACTATGGCTACACCTTC. This encodes CASSLMSTDYGYTF.